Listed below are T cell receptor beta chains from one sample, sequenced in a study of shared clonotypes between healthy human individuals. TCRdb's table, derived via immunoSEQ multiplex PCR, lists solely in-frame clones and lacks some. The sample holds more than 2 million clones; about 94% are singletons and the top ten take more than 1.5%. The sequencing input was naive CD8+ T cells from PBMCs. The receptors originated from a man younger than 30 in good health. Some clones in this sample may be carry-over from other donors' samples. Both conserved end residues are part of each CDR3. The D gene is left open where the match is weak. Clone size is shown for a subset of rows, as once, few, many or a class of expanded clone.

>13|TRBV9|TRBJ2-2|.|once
TGTGCCAGCGGAGGGACTCCCCCCGGGGAGCTGTTTTTT
CASGGTPPGELFF
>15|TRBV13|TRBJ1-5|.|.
TGTGCCAGCAGCTTAGGACGGGGGCCTCATCAGCCCCAGCATTTT
CASSLGRGPHQPQHF
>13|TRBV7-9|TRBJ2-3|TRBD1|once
TGTGCCAGCAGGCCGGGACAGGATGATACGCAGTATTTT
CASRPGQDDTQYF
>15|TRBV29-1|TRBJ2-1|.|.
TGCAGCGTAAGACGGACTTCCCAAGCTTACAATGAGCAGTTCTTC
CSVRRTSQAYNEQFF
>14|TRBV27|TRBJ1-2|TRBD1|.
TGTGCCAGCAGGGGCCGGACAGGGATGGGCGGCTACACCTTC
CASRGRTGMGGYTF
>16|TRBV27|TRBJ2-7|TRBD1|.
TGTGCCAGCAGTTTAATTGGTGGACAGGGCCCGGGCGAGCAGTACTTC
CASSLIGGQGPGEQYF
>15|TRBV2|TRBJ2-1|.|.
TGTGCCAGCAGTACCCCGATCGACAGCAACAATGAGCAGTTCTTC
CASSTPIDSNNEQFF
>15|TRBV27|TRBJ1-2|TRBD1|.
TGTGCCAGCAGTCCGGACGGACAGGCAATCTATGGCTACACCTTC
CASSPDGQAIYGYTF
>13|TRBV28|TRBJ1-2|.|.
TGTGCCAGCACCGGTAGGGTTCGTCTCTCTTACACCTTC
CASTGRVRLSYTF
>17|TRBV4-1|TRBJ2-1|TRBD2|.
TGCGCCAGCAGCCAGGGGAGGCGGCGGGAGGGCTTGAATGAGCAGTTCTTC
CASSQGRRREGLNEQFF
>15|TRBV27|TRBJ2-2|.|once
TGTGCCAGCAGTTTATCCCTAGTCGTCTCCGGGGAGCTGTTTTTT
CASSLSLVVSGELFF
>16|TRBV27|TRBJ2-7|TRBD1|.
TGTGCCAGCAGTTTGCTTCGGACAGGGGGTTCCTACGAGCAGTACTTC
CASSLLRTGGSYEQYF
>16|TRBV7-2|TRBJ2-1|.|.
TGTGCCAGCAGCTGGTCGGCCGGGGCTAAAACTTGGGAGCAGTTCTTC
CASSWSAGAKTWEQFF
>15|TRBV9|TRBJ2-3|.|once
TGTGCCAGCAGCGTAGAGGCAGGAGTCACGGATACGCAGTATTTT
CASSVEAGVTDTQYF
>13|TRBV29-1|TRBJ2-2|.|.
TGCAGCGTTGAAGACACGGGGTCGGGGGAGCTGTTTTTT
CSVEDTGSGELFF
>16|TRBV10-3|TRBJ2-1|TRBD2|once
TGTGCCATCAGTGAGACTAGCGGAGGATTCTACAATGAGCAGTTCTTC
CAISETSGGFYNEQFF
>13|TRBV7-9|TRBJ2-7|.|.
TGTGCCAGCAGCTTAGTGTATTCCTACGAGCAGTACTTC
CASSLVYSYEQYF